The present T cell receptor (beta chain) was sequenced within a study of glioma-infiltrating T cells. Broader study findings: Above-expected tissue-blood divergence occurred in all gliomas, most in low-grade ones.

Amplification of TCR alpha and beta CDR3 regions from RNA used iRepertoire nested multiplex PCR. For one-step reverse transcription and amplification, about 90-450 ng of tissue mRNA or PBMC total RNA was used. Each CDR3 protein gets one entry after TCRdb re-called the multiplex PCR reads with MiXCR. Counted here are approximately 190,000 distinct CDR3 sequences, around 30% occurring once; the ten biggest clones make up over 20%. The V and J ends lost 5 bases and 2 bases respectively, with 8 bases between them. This CDR3 is built from 13 residues. The germline V gene encodes CDR1 LGHDT and CDR2 YNNKEL (reference sequence). This clonotype was detected ten times or more. What it binds is unknown.

The TCR sequence derives from a human donor with low-grade glioma or glioblastoma, undergoing nonglioma brain surgery, or in good health (not recorded which). The sample was glioma tissue, nonneoplastic brain tissue, or PBMCs (not recorded which). The J gene is TRBJ2-3, the V gene TRBV3-1; D may correspond to TRBD1 or TRBD2 (5 bases each). For the CDR3, the DNA is TGTGCCAGCAGCGGGACCCCCACAGATACGCAGTATTTT. Protein: CASSGTPTDTQYF.